This T cell receptor (beta chain) is from a study of regulatory and conventional T cells in RAG deficiency. V was shortened by 3 bases and J by 3 bases, with 12 bases between the two germline ends. Germline V gene data show CDR1 as WSHSY and CDR2 as SAAADI. The CDR3 contains 14 residues. Only in-frame clones appear in the TCRdb table, and some are missing; sequencing was by immunoSEQ multiplex PCR. Altogether around 30,000 clones are present, 89% being singletons, with the ten largest covering roughly 15%. Separately, the same data were catalogued under a study of regulatory T cells. That source reports: Amplification used 52 TRBV primers and 13 TRBJ primers. Regulatory T cells showed the strongest V-J pair restriction and V/J gene skewing among patient repertoires.

The sample consisted of CD8+ T cells sorted from blood. This rearrangement joins TRBV10-2 to TRBJ2-7; D tentatively fits TRBD1 or TRBD2 (5 bases each). This clonotype originated in a human donor in good health. The CDR3 nucleotides read TGCGCCAGCAGTGATGGTGAGGGGATCTACGAGCAGTACTTC. Residues: CASSDGEGIYEQYF.